This TCR beta chain was sequenced during a study of blood T cell repertoires in COVID-19. Looking at the study overall: Sample material is recorded as cDNA or gDNA derived from T cells, B-cell-depleted T cells, or PBMCs.

TCRdb's copy holds only in-frame clones and misses some; the assay was immunoSEQ multiplex PCR. The repertoire consists of 400,000 or so clones, with around 87% occurring once and the leading ten covering roughly 1.1%. Participants were aged about 18 to 100 years from 20 to 30 US areas. This receptor was identified in a young man who had recovered from COVID-19. Sample: PBMCs or T cells enriched from blood (not recorded which).

CDR3 coding DNA: TGCGCCAGCAGCCTAATACAGGCTACTGGAAACACCATATATTTT. Translated: CASSLIQATGNTIYF. The gene calls are TRBV4-1 and TRBJ1-3; weak D call: TRBD1 (5 bases). The length of the CDR3 is 15 residues. The germline CDR1 and CDR2 sequences are MGHRA and YSYEKL. V shed 4 bases and J shed 2 bases, with 12 bases lying between them.